This paragraph reports one T cell receptor beta chain. The data stem from a study of blood T cell repertoires in COVID-19. Overall study: The study drew acute and convalescent COVID-19 samples from the United States, Italy and Spain. Nucleic acid was either cDNA or gDNA, and it came from T cells, B-cell-depleted T cells, or PBMCs.

Patients in Seattle were enrolled during active infection, then followed longitudinally. In the study's own analysis: The assay estimated nucleated cells by amplifying reference gene primers. Libraries were prepared by immunoSEQ multiplex PCR; TCRdb keeps only in-frame clonotypes and omits some of them. V and J calls and clone size follow that table, whereas D and trimming were derived from the DNA. The sample includes fewer than 200,000 clones, approximately 85% of them seen just once. V was cut by 3 bases and J by 2 bases, with 14 bases left in between. The V gene's germline CDR1 is SGDLS and CDR2 YYNGEE. The CDR3 sequence is 15 residues long.

J is TRBJ2-5 and V is TRBV9, with D perhaps matching TRBD1 (6 bases). The sample was peripheral blood. The TCR sequence derives from a woman aged 45 to 65 with COVID-19, enrolled during active disease. This CDR3 is CASSERGTPQETQYF. In DNA, the CDR3 is TGTGCCAGCAGCGAGCGAGGGACACCTCAAGAGACCCAGTACTTC.